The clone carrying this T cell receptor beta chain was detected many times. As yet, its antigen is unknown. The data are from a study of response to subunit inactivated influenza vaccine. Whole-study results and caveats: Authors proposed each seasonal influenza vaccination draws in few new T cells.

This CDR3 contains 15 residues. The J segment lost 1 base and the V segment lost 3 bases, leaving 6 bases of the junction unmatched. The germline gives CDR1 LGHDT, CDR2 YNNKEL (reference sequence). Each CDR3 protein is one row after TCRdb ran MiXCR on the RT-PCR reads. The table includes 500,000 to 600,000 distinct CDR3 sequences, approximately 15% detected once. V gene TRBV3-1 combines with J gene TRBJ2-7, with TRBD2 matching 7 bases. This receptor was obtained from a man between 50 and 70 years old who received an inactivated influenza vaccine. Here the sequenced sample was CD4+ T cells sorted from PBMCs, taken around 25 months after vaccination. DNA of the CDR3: TGTGCCAGCAGCCAGGGAGGGGCACTTTCCTACGAGCAGTACTTC. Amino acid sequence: CASSQGGALSYEQYF.